This TCR beta chain was found in a study of OX40 agonist ivuxolimab in advanced cancers. Study-wide context: Patients received ivuxolimab, an intravenous treatment, every 2 weeks at 0.01 to 10 mg/kg.

This clone was detected once. Here immunoSEQ multiplex PCR was the method, and the copy in TCRdb shows in-frame clones only, minus some. The repertoire holds roughly 60,000 clones, with more than 85% as singletons. The specimen was CD4+ or CD8+ T cells sorted from blood, collected in a trial of the OX40 agonist ivuxolimab. The receptor's source is an adult with an advanced solid tumor such as melanoma, head and neck, liver or kidney cancer.

The CDR3 region has the DNA TGTGCCAGCAGCCAAGCCGGGACAGGGGTACGAGAGACCCAGTACTTC. As protein: CASSQAGTGVRETQYF. The V gene is TRBV14, the J gene TRBJ2-5; 10 bases line up with TRBD1. J gave up 4 bases and V 1 base, and 6 bases lay outside the gene matches. Germline V lookup: CDR1 SGHDN, CDR2 FVKESK. The CDR3 contains 16 residues.